This paragraph covers one T cell receptor beta chain sequence. Its antigen is unidentified. This specimen comes from a study of PD-L1 blockade in urothelial cancer. Study-level results: Greater 3-week expansion of tumor-associated blood clones was recorded for durable-benefit patients.

The table came from immunoSEQ multiplex PCR; TCRdb's copy has only in-frame clones and leaves some out. Counted here are 50,000 to 65,000 clones, around 82% occurring once; the ten biggest clones make up about 5.3%. With V trimmed by 4 bases and J by 4 bases, 7 bases remained unmatched. The germline V gene has CDR1 SGHDT and CDR2 YYEEEE. This CDR3 has 16 residues. The specimen was PBMCs, collected around atezolizumab (anti-PD-L1) treatment. The V call is TRBV5-6, the J call TRBJ2-2; TRBD2 aligns across 10 bases. This TCR was recovered from a man in his forties with urothelial cancer. CDR3 nucleotides: TGTGCCAGCAGCCCAGGACTAGCGGACCCCACCGGGGAGCTGTTTTTT. Its protein is CASSPGLADPTGELFF. Variable domain in full (rest from reference TRBV5-6 and TRBJ2-2): DAGVTQSPTHLIKTRGQQVTLRCSPKSGHDTVSWYQQALGQGPQFIFQYYEEEERQRGNFPDRFSGHQFPNYSSELNVNALLLGDSALYLCASSPGLADPTGELFFGEGSRLTVL.